This T cell receptor beta chain was profiled in a study of a mutant IDH1 vaccine in newly diagnosed glioma. Time point specified: baseline, week 1 (first vaccination visit). Treatment defined: pre-vaccination baseline after standard-of-care therapy. This table comes from immunoSEQ multiplex PCR, and its TCRdb copy is limited to in-frame clones, with some not included. The sample yields more than 80,000 clones, 83% seen once. The clonotype comes from a woman between 45 and 65 years old with glioma. The source material was PBMCs, sampled from a glioma patient treated with radiotherapy, temozolomide or both.

The CDR3 sequence is CASSPNGDTQYF. CDR3 sequence (DNA): TGTGCCAGCAGCCCTAATGGAGATACGCAGTATTTT. The chain employs TRBV9 and TRBJ2-3; D ambiguous. The CDR3 spans 12 residues. The V gene's germline CDR1 is SGDLS and CDR2 YYNGEE. V was clipped by 4 bases and J by 5 bases, with 8 bases between them.